The 21 T cell receptor beta chains below all came from one sample that was sequenced in a study of tumor-infiltrating lymphocytes in primary liver carcinoma. Each 20-30 mg portion of unsorted bulk tissue served as the source for co-extraction of RNA and DNA. Starting from 500 ng of total RNA, TCR beta cDNA was produced with a primer in the constant region. Researchers made the TCR beta libraries by running three nested multiplex PCR rounds with slightly modified ARM-PCR. TRBV1-TRBV30 forward primers paired with a C-beta reverse primer were used in the first two PCR rounds, which ran roughly 10 cycles each. TCRdb re-derived calls from the multiplex PCR reads in MiXCR, one entry per CDR3 protein. Among under 130,000 distinct CDR3 sequences listed, roughly 80% were seen once. The specimen was liver tumor tissue from sampling region 3. As for subset: tumor region T3, left-lateral pole. The receptors were sampled from a middle-aged man with primary liver carcinoma and hepatitis B virus infection.

This clonotype was counted ten times or more. The J gene is TRBJ2-5, the V gene TRBV7-8; TRBD2 aligns across 10 bases. Trimming at V came to 3 bases and at J to 5 bases, leaving 6 bases not matched to a gene. The CDR3 is 15 amino acids. Germline V gives CDR1 SGHVS, CDR2 FQNEAQ. CDR3 residues: CASSFSRAGGETQYF. CDR3 coding DNA: TGTGCCAGCAGCTTTAGTAGAGCGGGAGGGGAGACCCAGTACTTC.

This clonotype was detected once. It is likely a read error, because the conserved phenylalanine at the end of the CDR3 is missing. The DNA is omitted, as the CDR3 cannot be located on it reliably, and the CDR3 follows TCRdb's listing. V is TRBV11-1 and J is TRBJ2-7; the table's D gene call, TRBD1, was not cross checked with the DNA. The CDR3 sequence runs 15 residues, both termini included. Germline CDR1 SGHAT, CDR2 FQDESV (reference sequence). The CDR3 region is CASNFSAGTKYEQYI.

Points on this clonotype: As the CDR3 is not closed by the conserved phenylalanine or tryptophan, this likely results from a read error. The limits of the CDR3 on the DNA are not certain, so only TCRdb's listed CDR3 is given. The genes are TRBV6-2 or TRBV6-3 and TRBJ2-5; TRBD2, the table's D call, was not compared with the DNA. CDR1 and CDR2 (germline): MNHEY, SVGEGT. Including both end residues, the CDR3 is 13 amino acids long. The chain's CDR3 is CASSYGLGNTQYY.

Remarks on this clonotype: Sequence at one end of the junction differs from germline and may be a read error. The chain joins TRBV6-5 to TRBJ1-1; D unresolved. The germline CDR1 and CDR2 sequences are MNHEY and SVGAGI. The CDR3 is 15 residues long. CDR3 region: CASSYSMEGSTEGFF. The CDR3, as DNA: TGTGCCAGTAGTTACTCGATGGAGGGCTCCACTGAAGGTTTCTTT.

This clonotype has just a few counts. One base away lies a much larger clone, so this may be a sequencing read error. The chain links TRBV7-9 to TRBJ2-7, with TRBD2 as a possible D gene (5 bases). CDR3 length equals 14 residues. V shed 6 bases and J shed 2 bases, with 14 bases lying between them. The germline V gene encodes CDR1 SEHNR and CDR2 FQNEAQ (reference sequence). The CDR3 reads CASRFDGVAYEQYF. In DNA form, the CDR3 reads TGTGCCAGCAGGTTCGACGGGGTCGCCTACGAGCAGTACTTC.

This clonotype has just one count. V gene TRBV6-5 combines with J gene TRBJ2-1, with a tentative D call TRBD2 (5 bases). The CDR3 runs to 11 residues. V was shortened by 8 bases and J by 9 bases, with 11 bases between the two germline ends. Germline CDR1 reads MNHEY; CDR2 reads SVGAGI. CDR3: CASGCGGEQFF. CDR3 nucleotides: TGTGCCAGCGGGTGTGGAGGTGAGCAGTTCTTC.

The genes are TRBV28 and TRBJ2-1; perhaps D is TRBD1 or TRBD2 (7 bases each). Germline CDR1 MDHEN, CDR2 SYDVKM. The CDR3 loop spans 16 amino acids. With 5 bases removed from V and 8 bases from J, the gap between germline ends came to 22 bases. Here the CDR3 reads CASSPPGGGARYEQFF. As DNA, the CDR3 is TGTGCCAGCAGTCCCCCAGGGGGGGGAGCGAGGTATGAGCAGTTCTTC.

As concerns this clonotype: Relative to the germline gene, one junction end is altered; a read error may explain this. The V call is TRBV6-1, the J call TRBJ1-5; maybe TRBD1 (6 bases). This CDR3 has 14 residues. Looked up from germline, CDR1 is MNHNS and CDR2 is SASEGT. In DNA, the CDR3 is TGTGCCAGCAGTCTACAGGGAGCCATTCAGCACCAGCATTTT. This sequence encodes CASSLQGAIQHQHF.

Details on this clonotype: Sequence at one end of the junction differs from germline and may be a read error. V and J are TRBV11-1 and TRBJ1-6; D not resolved. This CDR3 contains 13 residues. Germline assignment: CDR1 SGHAT and CDR2 FQDESV (reference sequence). CDR3 DNA sequence: TGCGCCAGCAGCCGGGCACTGGTTTCATCCCTCCACTTT. As protein: CASSRALVSSLHF.

Concerning this clonotype itself: The germline gene is not matched at one end of the junction; a read error may be the cause. The chain joins TRBV5-1 to TRBJ2-5; 15 positions agree with TRBD2. CDR1 and CDR2 from the germline V gene are SGHRS and YFSETQ. CDR3 length: 18 residues. The CDR3, as DNA: TGCGCCAGCAGCTTGGGAAGGACTAGCGGGAGGGCCCGGGTGACCCGGTACTTC. It encodes CASSLGRTSGRARVTRYF.

Worth noting for this clonotype: A much larger clone differs by one base, so this may be a read error. CDR3 residues: CASSDSRGSPLDF. In DNA, the CDR3 is TGTGCCAGCAGTGACTCGAGGGGTTCACCCCTCGACTTT. The rearrangement joins TRBV6-4 to TRBJ1-6; possible D gene TRBD1, 5 bases. CDR1 is MRHNA, CDR2 SNTAGT, per germline. CDR3 length: 13 residues.

The chain recombines TRBV6-5 with TRBJ2-7; D remains ambiguous. Deletions cut 10 bases from V and 1 base from J, with 14 bases between. CDR3 size: 13 residues. Looked up from germline, CDR1 is MNHEY and CDR2 is SVGAGI. The CDR3 region is CANTYSRSYEQYF. The CDR3 DNA reads as TGTGCCAACACTTACTCGAGGTCCTACGAGCAGTACTTC.

A remark on this clonotype: A junction boundary mismatches the germline segment, possibly from a read error. The chain combines TRBV7-9 with TRBJ1-6; a weak D match, TRBD1 (6 bases). Per germline, CDR1 SEHNR and CDR2 FQNEAQ (reference sequence). The CDR3 sequence is 14 residues long. The CDR3 DNA sequence: TGTGCCATCAGCTCTCAGGGGTGTAATTCACCCCTCCACTTT. Its translation is CAISSQGCNSPLHF. Full variable domain (remainder filled in from reference TRBV7-9 and TRBJ1-6): DTGVSQNPRHKITKRGQNVTFRCDPISEHNRLYWYRQTLGQGPEFLTYFQNEAQLEKSRLLSDRFSAERPKGSFSTLEIQRTEQGDSAMYLCAISSQGCNSPLHFGNGTRLTVT.

The gene calls are TRBV12-3 or TRBV12-4 and TRBJ1-1; D ambiguous. Trimming removed 5 bases from V and 1 base from J, with 8 bases in between. The CDR3 covers 13 residues. CDR3 protein: CASSLYPNTEAFF. The CDR3 DNA reads as TGTGCCAGCAGTCTTTACCCGAACACTGAAGCTTTCTTT.

On this clonotype: Being one base from a much bigger clone, this may be a read error. The rearrangement joins TRBV2 to TRBJ2-3, with a possible D match to TRBD2 (6 bases). CDR1 and CDR2 (germline): SNHLY, FYNNEI. Trimming stripped 9 bases from V and 6 bases from J, with 16 bases between. This CDR3 region has 13 residues. CDR3 protein: CASSSEMGDTQYF. In DNA form, the CDR3 reads TGTGCCAGTTCTAGCGAGATGGGGGATACGCAGTATTTT.

As for this clonotype: One end of the junction varies from germline; a read error may be responsible. The CDR3 nucleotides read TGTGCCAGCTGTGACGGCCGGTTAAGCTACGAGCAATACTTC. The encoded protein is CASCDGRLSYEQYF. The rearrangement uses TRBV6-1 and TRBJ2-7; D is uncertain. CDR1 is MNHNS, CDR2 SASEGT, per germline. The CDR3 extends over 14 amino acids.

A word on this clonotype: One end of the junction is discordant with germline, which a read error may explain. The J gene is TRBJ2-1, the V gene TRBV4-1; a weak D match, TRBD2 (5 bases). Germline CDR1 is MGHRA and CDR2 is YSYEKL. The CDR3 consists of 16 residues. CDR3 sequence (DNA): TGCGCCAGCAGCCAAGCGAGTGGCCGGAGGTACAGTGAGCAGTTCTTC. The encoded protein is CASSQASGRRYSEQFF.

Note on this clonotype: At one end the junction does not follow the germline gene, possibly because of a read error. The chain uses TRBV7-8 and TRBJ1-6; D gene ambiguous. Germline V lookup: CDR1 SGHVS, CDR2 FQNEAQ. The CDR3 length is 14 residues. CDR3 loop: CTSSPQEDNSPLHF. CDR3 DNA: TGTACCAGCAGCCCGCAGGAGGACAATTCACCCCTCCACTTT.

This clonotype was found a few times. The V and J genes are TRBV12-3 or TRBV12-4 and TRBJ1-4; TRBD1 agrees at 7 bases. The CDR3 loop spans 14 amino acids. V lost 6 bases to trimming and J lost 6 bases; unmatched junction nucleotides: 7. CDR3 DNA: TGTGCCAGCAGCCTCCGGCAGGGGGATGAAAAACTGTTTTTT. This sequence encodes CASSLRQGDEKLFF.

Worth noting for this clonotype: Germline and junction disagree at one end, which may indicate a read error. This chain links TRBV25-1 with TRBJ1-2, with D perhaps matching TRBD1 (5 bases). Germline V gene lookup returns CDR1 MGHDK and CDR2 SYGVNS. This CDR3 has 13 residues. The CDR3 nucleotides read TGTGGCAGCAGTCAGTCAGGGAGGGGTGGCTACACGTTC. It yields the protein CGSSQSGRGGYTF.

As for this clonotype: A read error may account for a junction end that differs from germline. The chain uses TRBV10-2 and TRBJ2-7; 8 nucleotides line up with TRBD1. The CDR3 has 12 residues. Germline CDR1 reads WSHSY; CDR2 reads SAAADI. CDR3 DNA sequence: TGTGCCGGCAGTACAGGGGGATACGAGCAGTACTTC. Translation: CAGSTGGYEQYF.